This T cell receptor beta chain was identified during a study of blood T cells in healthy people across ages. Overall study context: Template-switching capture recovered about one barcoded beta molecule per two T cells. Study-wide results and caveats: The study found TCR beta diversity correlated strongly with naive T cell percentage.

A second PCR, run for about 7 to 11 cycles, used a sample-barcoded 5' primer plus a J-beta primer mix. In TCRdb, the 5' RACE reads were re-called with MiXCR into one record per CDR3 protein. This table has about a million distinct CDR3 sequences, roughly half appearing once. This clonotype was found a few times. Its antigen is undetermined. J gave up 3 bases and V 8 bases, and 7 bases lay outside the gene matches. There are 13 residues in the CDR3. Germline CDR1 LGHDT, CDR2 YNNKEL (reference sequence). The sequencing input was blood. This TCR was recovered from a woman aged 55-70 years in good health. The rearrangement links TRBV3-1 to TRBJ2-7, with 7 bases matching TRBD1. CDR3 residues: CASGMTGNYEQYF. The CDR3 DNA reads TGTGCCAGCGGAATGACAGGGAACTACGAGCAGTACTTC.